The present entry profiles one TCR beta chain with its context. Its antigen remains unidentified. This sample is drawn from a study of T cell responses to AZD1222 COVID-19 vaccine. General study results and limits: Seropositivity was recorded at baseline in only six AZD1222 recipients.

Sequencing used immunoSEQ multiplex PCR; TCRdb keeps in-frame clones, though not all of them. The sample records some 150,000 clones, 80% to 95% being singletons. Trimming removed 0 bases from V and 3 bases from J; junction bases left unmatched: 12. The CDR3 extends over 20 amino acids. V usage is TRBV5-3 and J usage is TRBJ2-1; 13 nucleotides agree with TRBD2. TRBV5-3 is assigned to the ORF class and has an uncertain function. Material: peripheral blood, obtained 28 days after the second AZD1222 dose. The receptor's source is an adult who received the AZD1222 COVID-19 vaccine. The CDR3 coding sequence is TGTGCCAGAAGCTTGGTGTTGTGGACTAGCGGGAGAGAACTCTACAATGAGCAGTTCTTC. Encoded protein: CARSLVLWTSGRELYNEQFF.